The subject of this entry is one T cell receptor beta chain. This sample was taken from a study of blood T cell repertoires in COVID-19. Living in under 30 US areas, the participants were between roughly 18 and 89 years of age. Cohorts were based on clinical histories the participants reported. Resolution of symptoms, clearance, or two negative PCRs was present in recovered Cohort 3 donors. This CDR3 has 12 residues. J gave up 8 bases and V 5 bases, and 5 bases lay outside the gene matches. Germline V lookup: CDR1 SNHLY, CDR2 FYNNEI. In the source study's methods: The authors estimated nucleated cell counts from reference gene primer amplification. Sequenced by immunoSEQ multiplex PCR; TCRdb stores in-frame clones only, minus some. That table gives V, J and clone size, and the DNA gave D and trimming. There are over 350,000 clones in the sample; around nine tenths occur only once, and roughly a tenth lies in the top ten.

Sequences were obtained from PBMCs or T cells enriched from blood (not recorded which). This TCR came from a woman in her fifties or sixties who had recovered from COVID-19. The chain is built from TRBV2 and TRBJ1-1, with TRBD1 matching over 7 bases. The CDR3 is CASSRQGREAFF. In DNA form, the CDR3 reads TGTGCCAGCAGTCGACAGGGACGGGAAGCTTTCTTT.